The source of this TCR beta chain is a study of post-analysis software for immune sequencing data. Study as a whole: Multiple sclerosis in the patients followed relapsing-remitting, secondary progressive and progressive-relapsing courses. General observations from the study: Patients showed TRBV5-6, TRBV5-1 and TRBV20-1 among four to six TRBV segments more frequent than in controls.

Unique molecular identifiers were present in the TCR beta cDNA libraries. Between roughly 1 and 10 million T cells gave rise to approximately 520,000 cDNA molecules. TCRdb fed the PCR reads into MiXCR, producing one record per CDR3 protein. The sample contains about 430,000 distinct CDR3 sequences, approximately 39% of which appear only once. The CDR3 has 16 amino acids. V shed 5 bases, J shed 6 bases, and the junction held 16 bases outside the gene matches. From germline, CDR1 is DFQATT and CDR2 SNEGSKA (reference sequence). Details on this clonotype: Antigen unknown.

Material: blood. V gene TRBV20-1 combines with J gene TRBJ1-2; 9 nucleotides match TRBD1. This TCR came from a girl between 2 and 10 years old with multiple sclerosis. The CDR3 loop is CSASGTGKPSTHGYTF. The CDR3 DNA reads as TGCAGTGCTTCCGGGACAGGGAAACCCTCCACCCATGGCTACACCTTC.